Here is one T cell receptor beta chain with its context. The data originate from a study of blood T cell repertoires in COVID-19. Turning to the study itself: There were acute and convalescent COVID-19 samples, and they came from the United States, Italy and Spain. PBMCs, B-cell-depleted T cells, or T cells provided the cDNA or gDNA that made up the material.

The data were produced by immunoSEQ multiplex PCR, yet TCRdb's version contains in-frame clones alone and is incomplete. The repertoire consists of roughly 700,000 clones, with around 90% occurring once and the leading ten covering about 0.26%. V gave up 8 bases and J gave up 7 bases; unmatched junction bases: 3. There are 14 residues in the CDR3. The germline V gene encodes CDR1 ENHRY and CDR2 SYGVKD. This TCR came from a woman younger than 35 with acute or convalescent COVID-19. V and J are TRBV10-3 and TRBJ2-1; 15 positions match TRBD2. The specimen was peripheral blood. CDR3 coding DNA: TGTGCCATCGGGACTAGCGGGGGGATAAATGAGCAGTTCTTC. Protein sequence: CAIGTSGGINEQFF.